One sample yielded the 27 T cell receptor beta chains listed below, sequenced in a study of identical twins. In TCRdb, the 5' RACE reads were re-called with MiXCR into one record per CDR3 protein. The data contain roughly 200,000 distinct CDR3 sequences, more than 15% of them singletons. These data were likewise used in another study, on T cells expressing NK-cell markers.

The sample was CD8+ T cells sorted from blood. The receptors come from a woman between 18 and 29 years old in good health.

Only a few counts were recorded for this clonotype. The V call is TRBV9, the J call TRBJ2-5; 9 bases are a match to TRBD2. The trim removed 6 bases at V and 3 bases at J, leaving 12 bases unmatched. This CDR3 contains 16 residues. Looked up from germline, CDR1 is SGDLS and CDR2 is YYNGEE. The CDR3 DNA is TGTGCCAGCAACCCCTTCCCGGGACTAGCAGAAGAGACCCAGTACTTC. Residues: CASNPFPGLAEETQYF.

This clonotype was seen only a few times. The rearrangement joins TRBV20-1 to TRBJ2-2; no clear D. CDR1 is DFQATT, CDR2 SNEGSKA, per germline (reference sequence). Deletions cut 8 bases from V and 1 base from J, with 5 bases between. CDR3 length: 11 residues. CDR3 DNA: TGCAGTTCGTGGAACACCGGGGAGCTGTTTTTT. Its protein is CSSWNTGELFF.

This clonotype has ten or more counts. The V and J genes are TRBV20-1 and TRBJ1-1; no firm D call. The CDR3 is 14 residues long. CDR1 and CDR2 (germline): DFQATT, SNEGSKA (reference sequence). Trimming took 1 base from V and 4 from J, leaving 13 bases between them. CDR3 bases: TGCAGTGCTAGAGGGGCGGGGTTAGTCACTGAAGCTTTCTTT. Translation gives CSARGAGLVTEAFF.

V usage is TRBV29-1 and J usage is TRBJ2-1, with a weak D call TRBD1 (6 bases). Trimming cost V 4 bases and J 5 bases, with 15 bases left between them. This CDR3 spans 14 amino acids. CDR1 SQVTM and CDR2 ANQGSEA come from the germline V gene. CDR3 DNA: TGCAGCGTTGCAGGGGCGTCTCAGGACAATGAGCAGTTCTTC. Translation: CSVAGASQDNEQFF.

This chain uses TRBV20-1 with TRBJ2-1; D is perhaps TRBD2 (6 bases). Germline V lookup: CDR1 DFQATT, CDR2 SNEGSKA (reference sequence). V was pared by 1 base and J by 7 bases, with 11 bases between. This CDR3 has 13 residues. As DNA, the CDR3 is TGCAGTGCTAGAGGGGGGGTCGGAAATGAGCAGTTCTTC. Translation gives CSARGGVGNEQFF.

This clonotype has a handful of counts. The chain has TRBV29-1 and TRBJ2-7; D is unclear. The CDR3 covers 13 residues. Trimming stripped 4 bases from V and 4 bases from J, with 14 bases between. The germline V gene encodes CDR1 SQVTM and CDR2 ANQGSEA. CDR3 loop: CSVVTGLVYEQYF. The CDR3 DNA reads TGCAGCGTTGTAACCGGGCTTGTTTACGAGCAGTACTTC.

This clonotype was seen a handful of times. The V gene is TRBV7-2, the J gene TRBJ1-2; TRBD1 is a possible D gene (5 bases). Trimming cost V 1 base and J 3 bases, with 12 bases left between them. This CDR3 has 15 residues. The V gene's germline CDR1 is SGHTA and CDR2 FQGNSA. The CDR3 spells CASSLVQGGHYGYTF. In DNA, the CDR3 is TGTGCCAGCAGCTTAGTGCAGGGAGGGCACTATGGCTACACCTTC.

The chain employs TRBV29-1 and TRBJ2-7; either TRBD1 or TRBD2 may supply D (5 bases each). CDR3 length equals 15 residues. V was cut by 4 bases and J by 3 bases, with 19 bases left in between. CDR1 is SQVTM, CDR2 ANQGSEA, per germline. The CDR3 nucleotides read TGCAGCGTTGGGGGAGCAGGGTTGATTTGCTACGAGCAGTACTTC. Its translation is CSVGGAGLICYEQYF.

CDR3 amino acids: CASSQGDSGDETQYF. CDR3 in DNA: TGTGCCAGCAGCCAAGGCGATAGCGGGGATGAGACCCAGTACTTC. V is TRBV3-1 and J is TRBJ2-5; 8 bases agree with TRBD2. CDR3 length: 15 amino acids. CDR1 is LGHDT and CDR2 is YNNKEL in the germline V gene (reference sequence). V lost 1 base and J lost 5; bases outside the gene matches: 6.

The rearrangement links TRBV7-9 to TRBJ2-2, with a tentative D call TRBD2 (6 bases). The CDR3 consists of 14 residues. Germline CDR1 SEHNR, CDR2 FQNEAQ (reference sequence). Trimming removed 5 bases from V and 4 bases from J, with 11 bases in between. CDR3 DNA: TGTGCCAGCAGCGATAGGAGGGGCACCGGGGAGCTGTTTTTT. It translates to CASSDRRGTGELFF.

This clonotype was seen only a few times. This chain connects TRBV27 to TRBJ2-7; D tentatively fits TRBD1 or TRBD2 (5 bases each). The CDR3 contains 12 residues. The germline gives CDR1 MNHEY, CDR2 SMNVEV (reference sequence). The ends were cut back, 8 bases at V and 2 bases at J, with 10 bases in the middle. This CDR3 is CASGGDPYEQYF. The CDR3 nucleotides read TGTGCCAGCGGTGGGGACCCCTACGAGCAGTACTTC.

J is TRBJ2-1 and V is TRBV20-1, with TRBD2 matching over 8 bases. Germline V gene lookup returns CDR1 DFQATT and CDR2 SNEGSKA (reference sequence). This CDR3 spans 16 amino acids. With V trimmed by 2 bases and J by 8 bases, 14 bases remained unmatched. CDR3 protein: CSARPGTSGTIYEQFF. The CDR3 DNA follows: TGCAGTGCTAGACCCGGGACTAGTGGGACAATATATGAGCAGTTCTTC.

The chain employs TRBV10-3 and TRBJ2-7; 8 nucleotides agree with TRBD1. CDR1 ENHRY and CDR2 SYGVKD come from the germline V gene. CDR3 length equals 12 residues. The V segment lost 10 bases and the J segment 5 bases; nucleotides outside the gene matches: 7. This chain's CDR3 is CATETGANEQYF. The DNA of the CDR3 is TGTGCCACCGAGACAGGGGCCAACGAGCAGTACTTC.

The chain recombines TRBV27 with TRBJ2-3; D gene uncertain. The germline gives CDR1 MNHEY, CDR2 SMNVEV (reference sequence). V lost 8 bases, J lost 0 bases, and 18 bases lay in between. This CDR3 is built from 16 residues. The CDR3 bases are TGTGCCAGCTTCTTTTACGGGCTGACTAGCACAGATACGCAGTATTTT. Its protein is CASFFYGLTSTDTQYF.

This chain connects TRBV20-1 to TRBJ1-1; 7 nucleotides match TRBD1. This CDR3 has 11 residues. V shed 3 bases and J 10 bases; nucleotides not matched to a gene: 5. Germline V gene lookup returns CDR1 DFQATT and CDR2 SNEGSKA (reference sequence). The CDR3 loop is CSASWTGPAFF. In DNA, the CDR3 is TGCAGTGCTAGCTGGACAGGACCAGCTTTCTTT.

The count of this clonotype is one. The genes are TRBV5-6 and TRBJ2-2; the match to TRBD1 covers 9 bases. CDR3 length: 15 residues. The trim removed 1 base at V and 5 bases at J, leaving 3 bases unmatched. Germline V gives CDR1 SGHDT, CDR2 YYEEEE. The CDR3 protein is CASSLMGQGTGELFF. CDR3 in DNA: TGTGCCAGCAGCTTGATGGGACAGGGAACCGGGGAGCTGTTTTTT.

This clonotype was counted a few times. This chain links TRBV27 with TRBJ2-3; no clear D gene. In germline, CDR1 is MNHEY, CDR2 SMNVEV (reference sequence). CDR3 length: 12 amino acids. V was trimmed by 2 bases and J by 6 bases, leaving 6 bases between them. CDR3 residues: CASSLRKDTQYF. The CDR3 bases are TGTGCCAGCAGTTTAAGGAAGGATACGCAGTATTTT.

This clonotype has a handful of counts. The CDR3 DNA reads as TGTGCCAGCAGAAGCGGAAATAGCAATCAGCCCCAGCATTTT. This sequence encodes CASRSGNSNQPQHF. The V and J genes are TRBV12-3 or TRBV12-4 and TRBJ1-5; D remains ambiguous. This CDR3 has 14 amino acids. V was cut by 6 bases and J by 0 bases, with 9 bases left in between.

There are a few counts of this clonotype. The CDR3 region has the DNA TGTGCCAGCAACGAGCGGGAGGCGGGGGAGCAGTACTTC. It codes for CASNEREAGEQYF. The chain combines TRBV6-1 with TRBJ2-7; TRBD2 matches at 9 bases. CDR1 is MNHNS and CDR2 is SASEGT in the germline V gene. Trimming cost V 7 bases and J 7 bases; bases outside gene matches: 8. The CDR3 spans 13 residues.

This clonotype has at least ten counts. With a much larger clone just one base away, this may be a read error. This chain connects TRBV12-3 or TRBV12-4 to TRBJ1-6; no reliable D call. This CDR3 has 12 amino acids. Trimming cost V 3 bases and J 7 bases, with 4 bases left between them. The CDR3 here is CASSFENSPLHF. DNA of the CDR3: TGTGCCAGCAGTTTTGAGAATTCACCCCTCCACTTT.

This chain uses TRBV7-9 with TRBJ2-1; the D gene is possibly TRBD2 (7 bases). The CDR3 runs 16 residues. Trimming removed 1 base at V and 8 bases at J, with 18 bases between. Germline V gene lookup returns CDR1 SEHNR and CDR2 FQNEAQ (reference sequence). CDR3 nucleotides: TGTGCCAGCAGCTTAGGAGGCGGGGGCCCCTGGGATGAGCAGTTCTTC. This encodes CASSLGGGGPWDEQFF.

This clonotype has just a few counts. The genes are TRBV12-3 or TRBV12-4 and TRBJ1-2; 8 nucleotides match TRBD1. There are 15 residues in the CDR3. V was clipped by 5 bases and J by 4 bases; unmatched bases: 9. The CDR3 loop reads CASSPVGTGLYGYTF. CDR3 DNA sequence: TGTGCCAGCAGTCCTGTGGGGACAGGACTCTATGGCTACACCTTC.

A few counts support this clonotype. The V call is TRBV24-1, the J call TRBJ2-1, with 7 bases identical to TRBD1. V gave up 4 bases and J gave up 0 bases; unmatched junction bases: 5. This CDR3 has 16 amino acids. The germline CDR1 and CDR2 sequences are KGHDR and SFDVKD. CDR3 residues: CATSESTGSSYNEQFF. Here the CDR3 DNA reads TGTGCCACCAGTGAATCGACAGGGAGCTCCTACAATGAGCAGTTCTTC.

The V call is TRBV9, the J call TRBJ2-1, with 10 bases aligning to TRBD2. CDR1 is SGDLS and CDR2 is YYNGEE in the germline V gene. With 3 bases clipped from V and 5 bases from J, the junction kept 5 bases outside the gene matches. CDR3 size: 15 residues. Here the CDR3 DNA reads TGTGCCAGCAGCGCCGGGACTAGCGTCAACAATGAGCAGTTCTTC. Translation: CASSAGTSVNNEQFF.

The V gene is TRBV24-1, the J gene TRBJ2-3; D remains unclear. The CDR3 extends over 14 amino acids. Germline V lookup: CDR1 KGHDR, CDR2 SFDVKD. Trimming cost V 2 bases and J 1 base, with 6 bases left between them. The CDR3 loop reads CATSDYPRTDTQYF. The DNA for the CDR3 is TGTGCCACCAGTGATTATCCACGCACAGATACGCAGTATTTT.

The J gene is TRBJ2-1, the V gene TRBV6-2 or TRBV6-3; unclear D gene. The CDR3 is 12 amino acids. Trimming pared 2 bases from V and 9 bases from J, leaving 8 bases between. Germline loops: CDR1 MNHEY, CDR2 SVGEGT. CDR3 loop: CASSYPRIEQFF. The CDR3 nucleotides are TGTGCCAGCAGTTACCCTAGGATTGAGCAGTTCTTC.

This clonotype was seen a handful of times. The chain employs TRBV27 and TRBJ1-1; D is undetermined. The CDR3 runs to 11 residues. In germline, CDR1 is MNHEY, CDR2 SMNVEV (reference sequence). The V and J ends lost 8 bases and 4 bases respectively, with 8 bases between them. CDR3 sequence reads: CASGPLTEAFF. DNA for the CDR3: TGTGCCAGCGGCCCCCTCACTGAAGCTTTCTTT.